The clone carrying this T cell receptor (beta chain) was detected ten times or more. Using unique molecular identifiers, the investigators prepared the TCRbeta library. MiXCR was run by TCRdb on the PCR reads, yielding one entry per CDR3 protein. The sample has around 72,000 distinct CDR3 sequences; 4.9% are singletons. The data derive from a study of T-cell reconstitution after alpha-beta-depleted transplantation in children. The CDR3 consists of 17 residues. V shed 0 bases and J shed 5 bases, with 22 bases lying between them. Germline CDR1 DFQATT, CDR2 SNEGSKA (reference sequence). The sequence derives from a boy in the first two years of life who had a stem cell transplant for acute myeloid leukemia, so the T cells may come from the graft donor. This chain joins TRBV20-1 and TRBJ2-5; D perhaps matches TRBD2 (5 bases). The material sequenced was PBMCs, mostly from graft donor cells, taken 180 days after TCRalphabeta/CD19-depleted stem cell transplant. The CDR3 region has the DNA TGCAGTGCTAGAGATGCTCCTATTTATGTAGCGAAGGAGACCCAGTACTTC. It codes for CSARDAPIYVAKETQYF.